Below, one T cell receptor (beta chain) is given with its context. The antigen is undetermined. The sample is drawn from a study of response to subunit inactivated influenza vaccine. Germline lookup yields CDR1 SEHNR and CDR2 FQNEAQ (reference sequence). Trimming took off 1 base at V and 0 bases at J, with 7 bases between the two ends. This CDR3 region has 15 residues. The study's findings and limits: With each seasonal influenza vaccination, the authors suggested, few new T cells are recruited.

TCRdb reprocessed the RT-PCR reads via MiXCR and lists one record per CDR3 protein. The sample shows 550,000 to 600,000 distinct CDR3 sequences, approximately 12% of them seen only once. The sequencing used PBMCs from blood, collected on the day of vaccination. The chain carries TRBV7-9 and TRBJ2-1; D is unresolved. The clonotype was recovered from a man in his fifties or sixties who received an inactivated influenza vaccine. CDR3 sequence: CASSLVVISYNEQFF. As DNA, the CDR3 is TGTGCCAGCAGCTTAGTGGTTATCTCCTACAATGAGCAGTTCTTC. The complete variable domain, with remaining parts taken from reference TRBV7-9 and TRBJ2-1, reads DTGVSQNPRHKITKRGQNVTFRCDPISEHNRLYWYRQTLGQGPEFLTYFQNEAQLEKSRLLSDRFSAERPKGSFSTLEIQRTEQGDSAMYLCASSLVVISYNEQFFGPGTRLTVL.